The present entry profiles one TCR beta chain with its context. The sample comes from a study of blood T cell repertoires in COVID-19. Assay: immunoSEQ multiplex PCR; the TCRdb copy retains only in-frame clones and omits some. The data show fewer than 45,000 clones, around 80% seen once. The TCR sequence derives from a human donor in a cohort sampled during active COVID-19. Sequencing input: peripheral blood.

The CDR3 protein is CASSFDTHRGGYTF. CDR3 DNA: TGTGCCAGCAGCTTTGACACTCACCGTGGGGGCTACACCTTC. The chain combines TRBV11-3 with TRBJ1-2; D is unresolved. Trimming left V 3 bases short and J 8 bases short, with 16 bases between. The CDR3 covers 14 residues. Germline assignment: CDR1 SGHNT and CDR2 YENEEA.